The rows below give T cell receptor beta chains drawn from one sample of a study of cytomegalovirus exposure and HLA in healthy donors. Measured with immunoSEQ multiplex PCR; TCRdb has only the in-frame clones, and not every one. The data hold under 90,000 clones, with roughly 77% observed a single time. Sequenced: PBMCs. Source of these receptors: a man aged 40-55 years in good health and CMV-seronegative. CDR3s include the opening cysteine and the closing phenylalanine or tryptophan. The D gene is left open where the match is weak. The size field is filled for only some rows; it gives once, few, many or a size class.

abundance: few
d_gene: .
j_gene: TRBJ2-2
v_gene: TRBV5-1
CDR3aa: CASSLNYRELFF
CDR3nt: TGCGCCAGCAGCCTAAATTATAGGGAGCTGTTTTTT

abundance: .
d_gene: .
j_gene: TRBJ2-3
v_gene: TRBV19
CDR3aa: CASTAGGFTDTQYF
CDR3nt: TGTGCCAGTACGGCGGGCGGTTTCACAGATACGCAGTATTTT

abundance: .
d_gene: .
j_gene: TRBJ1-5
v_gene: TRBV19
CDR3aa: CASSPDRPQYGKYSNQPQHF
CDR3nt: TGTGCCAGTAGTCCCGACCGCCCGCAATACGGGAAATATAGCAATCAGCCCCAGCATTTT

abundance: .
d_gene: TRBD1
j_gene: TRBJ1-1
v_gene: TRBV19
CDR3aa: CASFGTGRGTEAFF
CDR3nt: TGTGCCAGTTTCGGGACAGGGAGGGGAACTGAAGCTTTCTTT

abundance: .
d_gene: TRBD1
j_gene: TRBJ2-7
v_gene: TRBV5-4
CDR3aa: CASSAPGGAGEQYF
CDR3nt: TGTGCCAGCAGCGCTCCAGGGGGCGCGGGCGAGCAGTACTTC

abundance: .
d_gene: .
j_gene: TRBJ1-3
v_gene: TRBV5-1
CDR3aa: CASSEQGHSGNTIYF
CDR3nt: TGCGCCAGCAGCGAACAGGGCCACTCTGGAAACACCATATATTTT

abundance: .
d_gene: .
j_gene: TRBJ1-5
v_gene: TRBV6-6
CDR3aa: CASSWQGSNQPQHF
CDR3nt: TGTGCCAGCAGTTGGCAGGGTAGCAATCAGCCCCAGCATTTT

abundance: .
d_gene: TRBD1
j_gene: TRBJ1-1
v_gene: TRBV7-9
CDR3aa: CASVLTGEVIEAFF
CDR3nt: TGTGCCAGTGTACTTACAGGGGAGGTAATTGAAGCTTTCTTT

abundance: .
d_gene: TRBD2
j_gene: TRBJ2-3
v_gene: TRBV30
CDR3aa: CAWSPGGSADTQYF
CDR3nt: TGTGCCTGGAGTCCGGGAGGGAGCGCAGATACGCAGTATTTT

abundance: few
d_gene: .
j_gene: TRBJ1-1
v_gene: TRBV30
CDR3aa: CAWNGGFAAFF
CDR3nt: TGTGCCTGGAATGGGGGCTTCGCGGCTTTCTTT

abundance: .
d_gene: TRBD1
j_gene: TRBJ1-1
v_gene: TRBV19
CDR3aa: CASSYRGVTEAFF
CDR3nt: TGTGCCAGTAGTTACAGGGGAGTTACTGAAGCTTTCTTT

abundance: .
d_gene: .
j_gene: TRBJ1-4
v_gene: TRBV5-6
CDR3aa: CASSLRQERNEKLFF
CDR3nt: TGTGCCAGCAGCTTGAGGCAGGAACGTAATGAAAAACTGTTTTTT

abundance: .
d_gene: TRBD1
j_gene: TRBJ1-2
v_gene: TRBV6-5
CDR3aa: CASGRGVQGAGYTF
CDR3nt: TGTGCCAGCGGAAGGGGCGTACAGGGGGCGGGCTACACCTTC

abundance: .
d_gene: .
j_gene: TRBJ1-2
v_gene: TRBV6-5
CDR3aa: CASSYSIAGGYTF
CDR3nt: TGTGCCAGCAGTTACTCGATAGCAGGGGGCTACACCTTC

abundance: .
d_gene: TRBD1
j_gene: TRBJ1-2
v_gene: TRBV6-6
CDR3aa: CASSDTRGRRNGYTF
CDR3nt: TGTGCCAGCAGTGACACCAGGGGGCGACGGAATGGCTACACCTTC

abundance: few
d_gene: TRBD1
j_gene: TRBJ1-2
v_gene: TRBV18
CDR3aa: CASSPPTGGHLDGYTF
CDR3nt: TGTGCCAGCTCACCACCAACAGGGGGCCATTTAGATGGCTACACCTTC

abundance: few
d_gene: .
j_gene: TRBJ2-7
v_gene: TRBV19
CDR3aa: CASSISGGLPYEQYF
CDR3nt: TGTGCCAGTAGTATTAGTGGGGGCCTTCCCTACGAGCAGTACTTC

abundance: .
d_gene: .
j_gene: TRBJ1-2
v_gene: TRBV11-2
CDR3aa: CATTRGDGYTF
CDR3nt: TGTGCCACCACCCGGGGGGATGGCTACACCTTC

abundance: once
d_gene: .
j_gene: TRBJ1-2
v_gene: TRBV7-9
CDR3aa: CASSLGRGYGYTF
CDR3nt: TGTGCCAGCAGCTTAGGTCGGGGCTATGGCTACACCTTC

abundance: .
d_gene: TRBD1
j_gene: TRBJ2-7
v_gene: TRBV27
CDR3aa: CASSNRGEQYF
CDR3nt: TGTGCCAGCAGCAACAGGGGCGAGCAGTACTTC

abundance: .
d_gene: TRBD1
j_gene: TRBJ1-1
v_gene: TRBV11-2
CDR3aa: CASSQGQGGSNTEAFF
CDR3nt: TGTGCCAGCAGCCAGGGACAGGGAGGTTCGAACACTGAAGCTTTCTTT

abundance: few
d_gene: .
j_gene: TRBJ1-4
v_gene: TRBV10-3
CDR3aa: CAIRSADEKLFF
CDR3nt: TGTGCCATCAGATCCGCGGATGAAAAACTGTTTTTT

abundance: .
d_gene: .
j_gene: TRBJ1-5
v_gene: TRBV19
CDR3aa: CASKVPQEGEPQHF
CDR3nt: TGTGCCAGTAAGGTCCCCCAGGAAGGGGAGCCCCAGCATTTT

abundance: .
d_gene: TRBD1
j_gene: TRBJ1-2
v_gene: TRBV5-6
CDR3aa: CASSVRTGRHYGYTF
CDR3nt: TGTGCCAGCAGCGTACGGACAGGGCGTCACTATGGCTACACCTTC

abundance: .
d_gene: .
j_gene: TRBJ2-7
v_gene: TRBV28
CDR3aa: CASSLTGDTPHEQYF
CDR3nt: TGTGCCAGCAGTTTGACGGGAGATACACCCCACGAGCAGTACTTC

abundance: .
d_gene: .
j_gene: TRBJ2-7
v_gene: TRBV10-3
CDR3aa: CAIRQGPTYEQYF
CDR3nt: TGTGCCATCCGGCAGGGCCCTACATACGAGCAGTACTTC

abundance: .
d_gene: .
j_gene: TRBJ1-1
v_gene: TRBV6-5
CDR3aa: CASSRDTMNTEAFF
CDR3nt: TGTGCCAGCAGTCGGGACACCATGAACACTGAAGCTTTCTTT

abundance: .
d_gene: .
j_gene: TRBJ2-1
v_gene: TRBV7-9
CDR3aa: CASRRGNEQFF
CDR3nt: TGTGCCAGCAGGCGGGGCAATGAGCAGTTCTTC

abundance: .
d_gene: .
j_gene: TRBJ2-7
v_gene: TRBV30
CDR3aa: CAWGRGPYEQYF
CDR3nt: TGCGCCTGGGGCAGGGGTCCCTACGAGCAGTACTTC

abundance: .
d_gene: .
j_gene: TRBJ1-2
v_gene: TRBV30
CDR3aa: CAWMAGGYGYTF
CDR3nt: TGTGCCTGGATGGCGGGGGGCTATGGCTACACCTTC

abundance: few
d_gene: TRBD2
j_gene: TRBJ2-7
v_gene: TRBV30
CDR3aa: CAWGGTSGDYEQYF
CDR3nt: TGTGCCTGGGGCGGGACTAGCGGTGACTACGAGCAGTACTTC

abundance: .
d_gene: .
j_gene: TRBJ1-5
v_gene: TRBV6-1
CDR3aa: CASNLSLGNQPQHF
CDR3nt: TGTGCCAGCAACCTGAGCCTGGGCAATCAGCCCCAGCATTTT

abundance: .
d_gene: .
j_gene: TRBJ1-1
v_gene: TRBV29-1
CDR3aa: CSVDQGTNTEAFF
CDR3nt: TGCAGCGTTGATCAGGGAACGAACACTGAAGCTTTCTTT

abundance: few
d_gene: .
j_gene: TRBJ1-2
v_gene: TRBV13
CDR3aa: CASSLMGGYGYTF
CDR3nt: TGTGCCAGCAGCTTAATGGGGGGCTATGGCTACACCTTC

abundance: .
d_gene: .
j_gene: TRBJ1-1
v_gene: TRBV6-6
CDR3aa: CASSYGAEDGEAFF
CDR3nt: TGTGCCAGCAGTTACGGTGCGGAGGACGGTGAAGCTTTCTTT

abundance: .
d_gene: TRBD1
j_gene: TRBJ1-5
v_gene: TRBV2
CDR3aa: CASSGGREQGAGQPQHF
CDR3nt: TGTGCCAGCAGTGGGGGTCGCGAACAGGGGGCAGGGCAGCCCCAGCATTTT

abundance: .
d_gene: .
j_gene: TRBJ1-1
v_gene: TRBV5-6
CDR3aa: CASSLEGGTGTEAFF
CDR3nt: TGTGCCAGCAGTCTGGAGGGGGGGACGGGCACTGAAGCTTTCTTT

abundance: .
d_gene: TRBD1
j_gene: TRBJ1-2
v_gene: TRBV5-1
CDR3aa: CASSPEGQGGYGYTF
CDR3nt: TGCGCCAGCAGCCCGGAAGGACAGGGAGGCTATGGCTACACCTTC

abundance: few
d_gene: .
j_gene: TRBJ1-1
v_gene: TRBV30
CDR3aa: CAWSRGGFEAFF
CDR3nt: TGTGCCTGGAGTCGAGGGGGATTTGAAGCTTTCTTT

abundance: few
d_gene: .
j_gene: TRBJ2-2
v_gene: TRBV6-5
CDR3aa: CASSYGPQGRTGELFF
CDR3nt: TGTGCCAGCAGTTACGGTCCGCAGGGGAGAACCGGGGAGCTGTTTTTT

abundance: many
d_gene: .
j_gene: TRBJ1-2
v_gene: TRBV6-1
CDR3aa: CASSETHRSGYTF
CDR3nt: TGTGCCAGCAGTGAAACACATCGCTCTGGCTACACCTTC

abundance: .
d_gene: .
j_gene: TRBJ2-7
v_gene: TRBV20-1
CDR3aa: CSASSRDEQYF
CDR3nt: TGCAGTGCTAGCTCGCGGGACGAGCAGTACTTC

abundance: .
d_gene: .
j_gene: TRBJ2-1
v_gene: TRBV30
CDR3aa: CAWTTKLRGPSYNEQFF
CDR3nt: TGTGCCTGGACCACCAAACTAAGGGGTCCGAGTTACAATGAGCAGTTCTTC

abundance: .
d_gene: .
j_gene: TRBJ2-5
v_gene: TRBV15
CDR3aa: CATSRDRSGEETQYF
CDR3nt: TGTGCCACCAGCAGAGATCGGTCAGGGGAGGAGACCCAGTACTTC

abundance: few
d_gene: TRBD2
j_gene: TRBJ2-1
v_gene: TRBV4-1
CDR3aa: CASVKSGGPYNEQFF
CDR3nt: TGCGCCAGCGTGAAGAGCGGGGGGCCCTACAATGAGCAGTTCTTC

abundance: .
d_gene: .
j_gene: TRBJ1-2
v_gene: TRBV4-2
CDR3aa: CASSPSMGAEVGYTF
CDR3nt: TGTGCCAGCAGCCCTAGCATGGGAGCGGAGGTCGGCTACACCTTC

abundance: .
d_gene: TRBD1
j_gene: TRBJ1-2
v_gene: TRBV25-1
CDR3aa: CASSGGTGQTNYGYTF
CDR3nt: TGTGCCAGCTCCGGCGGGACAGGCCAAACTAACTATGGCTACACCTTC

abundance: .
d_gene: .
j_gene: TRBJ2-1
v_gene: TRBV7-9
CDR3aa: CASSLGAGNEQFF
CDR3nt: TGTGCCAGCAGCTTAGGGGCCGGAAATGAGCAGTTCTTC

abundance: .
d_gene: TRBD2
j_gene: TRBJ2-1
v_gene: TRBV7-8
CDR3aa: CASSLRASGAPNEQFF
CDR3nt: TGTGCCAGCAGCTTACGGGCTAGCGGGGCCCCTAATGAGCAGTTCTTC

abundance: .
d_gene: .
j_gene: TRBJ1-5
v_gene: TRBV5-1
CDR3aa: CASSFGTRGYQPQHF
CDR3nt: TGCGCCAGCAGCTTTGGAACCAGGGGCTATCAGCCCCAGCATTTT

abundance: .
d_gene: .
j_gene: TRBJ2-6
v_gene: TRBV4-1
CDR3aa: CASSPITETVSSGANVLTF
CDR3nt: TGCGCCAGCAGCCCGATTACGGAAACAGTTTCTTCTGGGGCCAACGTCCTGACTTTC

abundance: .
d_gene: .
j_gene: TRBJ2-1
v_gene: TRBV20-1
CDR3aa: CSARGDEQFF
CDR3nt: TGCAGTGCCAGGGGCGATGAGCAGTTCTTC

abundance: .
d_gene: TRBD2
j_gene: TRBJ2-5
v_gene: TRBV4-2
CDR3aa: CASSQDPAGGRETQYF
CDR3nt: TGTGCCAGCAGCCAAGATCCGGCGGGAGGGCGAGAGACCCAGTACTTC

abundance: .
d_gene: .
j_gene: TRBJ1-1
v_gene: TRBV5-1
CDR3aa: CASSLPDRPEKGNPDTEAFF
CDR3nt: TGCGCCAGCAGCTTGCCGGACAGACCTGAGAAGGGTAACCCAGACACTGAAGCTTTCTTT

abundance: .
d_gene: .
j_gene: TRBJ2-6
v_gene: TRBV5-1
CDR3aa: CASSFQAGANVLTF
CDR3nt: TGCGCCAGCAGCTTCCAGGCTGGGGCCAACGTCCTGACTTTC

abundance: .
d_gene: .
j_gene: TRBJ1-3
v_gene: TRBV6-6
CDR3aa: CASSYSESSGNTIYF
CDR3nt: TGTGCCAGCAGCTACTCGGAGAGCTCTGGAAACACCATATATTTT

abundance: .
d_gene: .
j_gene: TRBJ2-2
v_gene: TRBV15
CDR3aa: CATSSREPPNTGELFF
CDR3nt: TGTGCCACCAGCAGTAGGGAGCCCCCGAACACCGGGGAGCTGTTTTTT

abundance: .
d_gene: TRBD1
j_gene: TRBJ1-4
v_gene: TRBV9
CDR3aa: CASSTQGANEKLFF
CDR3nt: TGTGCCAGCAGCACACAGGGGGCGAACGAAAAACTGTTTTTT

abundance: once
d_gene: TRBD2
j_gene: TRBJ2-1
v_gene: TRBV6-5
CDR3aa: CASSYSRTSGYNEQFF
CDR3nt: TGTGCCAGCAGTTACTCGAGGACTAGCGGCTACAATGAGCAGTTCTTC

abundance: .
d_gene: TRBD2
j_gene: TRBJ2-2
v_gene: TRBV27
CDR3aa: CASSSIAGLNTGELFF
CDR3nt: TGTGCCAGCAGTTCCATAGCGGGTTTAAACACCGGGGAGCTGTTTTTT